What follows describes a single TCR beta chain. This sample was taken from a study of Ad26.COV2.S vaccination and SARS-CoV-2 variants. Regarding treatment: some 20 received Ad26.COV2.S at low or high dose, single or two shots; about 5 received placebo; per-sample allocation not given. Each sample was drawn 63 days after the first injection (of vaccine or placebo). The CDR3 is 11 residues long. V was cut by 5 bases and J by 9 bases, with 8 bases left in between. The germline V gene has CDR1 SGHTA and CDR2 FQGTGA. Only in-frame clones appear in the TCRdb table, and some are missing; sequencing was by immunoSEQ multiplex PCR. The table has roughly 380,000 clones, 88% seen once.

Sequences were derived from peripheral blood, sampled in a trial of Ad26.COV2.S vaccine versus placebo. V usage is TRBV7-3 and J usage is TRBJ2-1; D gene ambiguous. This TCR was sampled from a person between 18 and 59 years old who received the Ad26.COV2.S COVID-19 vaccine or a placebo. The CDR3 coding sequence is TGTGCCAGCAGCCTCGGAGTTGAGCAGTTCTTC. This translates into CASSLGVEQFF.